A selection of T cell receptor beta chains follows, all from one sample in a study of T-cell memory formation after mild COVID-19. TCRdb re-called the 5' RACE reads with MiXCR, one entry per CDR3 protein. The sample shows roughly 220,000 distinct CDR3 sequences, 9.5% of them seen only once. Material for sequencing was PBMCs or a T cell subset sorted from them (not recorded which). The source of these receptors is a young man who had mild COVID-19 (a few samples of this study predate the infection). Cell type and time point are not known. Each CDR3 is given with its conserved first and last residue. The D gene is left open where the match is weak. The size field is filled for only some rows; it gives once, few, many or a size class.

clone size	V gene	D gene	J gene	CDR3 protein	CDR3 DNA
few	TRBV5-5	.	TRBJ2-3	CASSPLRDTQYF	TGTGCCAGCAGCCCGTTGAGGGATACGCAGTATTTT
many	TRBV10-2	.	TRBJ1-2	CASSETYTHTSYGYTF	TGCGCCAGCAGTGAGACCTACACACACACCTCATATGGCTACACCTTC
medium-sized	TRBV6-2/TRBV6-3	TRBD1	TRBJ1-5	CASTSRDRLTYSNQPQHF	TGTGCCAGCACCTCCCGGGACAGACTAACGTATAGCAATCAGCCCCAGCATTTT
.	TRBV12-3/TRBV12-4	.	TRBJ2-1	CASSLGREQFF	TGTGCCAGCAGTTTAGGGAGGGAGCAGTTCTTC
few	TRBV2	.	TRBJ1-1	CASSAQGDTEAFF	TGTGCCAGCAGTGCCCAGGGTGACACTGAAGCTTTCTTT
many	TRBV7-2	.	TRBJ2-7	CASSARRGGEQYF	TGTGCCAGCAGCGCACGGCGGGGCGGTGAGCAGTACTTC
.	TRBV20-1	TRBD2	TRBJ2-2	CSATGGNTGELFF	TGCAGTGCTACGGGGGGGAACACCGGGGAGCTGTTTTTT
.	TRBV7-2	.	TRBJ1-1	CASSFTNTEAFF	TGTGCCAGCAGCTTTACAAACACTGAAGCTTTCTTT
few	TRBV12-3/TRBV12-4	.	TRBJ1-2	CASSRQDRDGYTF	TGTGCCAGCAGCCGACAGGATAGGGACGGCTACACCTTC
many	TRBV5-1	.	TRBJ1-3	CASSRTPTGSGNTIYF	TGCGCCAGCAGCCGCACCCCGACAGGCTCTGGAAACACCATATATTTT
few	TRBV7-9	TRBD1	TRBJ1-5	CASSLVGGDQPQHF	TGTGCCAGCAGCTTAGTAGGGGGCGATCAGCCCCAGCATTTT
many	TRBV7-6	.	TRBJ1-1	CASSFDGNTEAFF	TGTGCCAGCAGCTTTGACGGGAACACTGAAGCTTTCTTT
.	TRBV23-1	TRBD1	TRBJ1-1	CASSHRDSLNTEAFF	TGCGCCAGCAGTCATCGGGACAGCTTGAACACTGAAGCTTTCTTT
few	TRBV28	.	TRBJ2-4	CASKSGKNIQYF	TGTGCCAGCAAGTCCGGCAAAAACATTCAGTACTTC
many	TRBV4-2	TRBD1	TRBJ1-4	CASSQGSGTVNEKLFF	TGTGCCAGCAGCCAAGGCTCCGGGACAGTTAATGAAAAACTGTTTTTT
.	TRBV18	TRBD1	TRBJ2-2	CASSRTGSGELFF	TGTGCCAGCTCAAGGACAGGGTCCGGGGAGCTGTTTTTT
many	TRBV5-1	.	TRBJ2-3	CASSAGSLGPTDTQYF	TGCGCCAGCAGCGCGGGATCTTTGGGGCCCACAGATACGCAGTATTTT
few	TRBV24-1	TRBD2	TRBJ2-1	CATSRLADNEQFF	TGTGCCACCAGTCGACTAGCGGACAATGAGCAGTTCTTC
few	TRBV12-3/TRBV12-4	.	TRBJ1-6	CASSFLVRDSPLHF	TGTGCCAGCAGTTTTCTGGTGAGGGATTCACCCCTCCACTTT
few	TRBV29-1	.	TRBJ2-1	CSVVTATRDEQFF	TGCAGCGTTGTAACCGCGACAAGGGATGAGCAGTTCTTC
many	TRBV12-3/TRBV12-4	TRBD1	TRBJ1-2	CASSPTGAGGYTF	TGTGCCAGCAGTCCTACAGGGGCTGGTGGCTACACCTTC
few	TRBV5-1	.	TRBJ2-3	CASAWGPDTQYF	TGCGCCAGCGCCTGGGGCCCAGATACGCAGTATTTT
few	TRBV7-6	TRBD1	TRBJ2-7	CASSGRTGGMNEQYF	TGTGCCAGCAGCGGTCGGACAGGGGGCATGAACGAGCAGTACTTC
.	TRBV29-1	.	TRBJ1-5	CSVAGGASNQPQHF	TGCAGCGTGGCAGGAGGGGCGAGCAATCAGCCCCAGCATTTT
.	TRBV28	.	TRBJ1-2	CASSLPPGSNYGYTF	TGTGCCAGCAGTTTACCCCCGGGAAGCAACTATGGCTACACCTTC
many	TRBV5-1	.	TRBJ2-5	CASIVGETQYF	TGCGCCAGCATCGTTGGAGAGACCCAGTACTTC
.	TRBV3-1	TRBD1	TRBJ2-2	CASNPTAGQGTGELFF	TGTGCCAGCAACCCTACAGCGGGACAGGGCACCGGGGAGCTGTTTTTT
.	TRBV12-3/TRBV12-4	.	TRBJ2-2	CASSYHYTGELFF	TGTGCCAGCAGTTATCACTACACGGGGGAGCTGTTTTTT
few	TRBV5-6	.	TRBJ1-5	CASSLGDGKPQHF	TGTGCCAGCAGCTTGGGTGATGGTAAGCCCCAGCATTTT
few	TRBV12-3/TRBV12-4	.	TRBJ1-5	CASSLYGNQPQHF	TGTGCCAGCAGTTTGTACGGCAATCAGCCCCAGCATTTT
once	TRBV7-9	.	TRBJ1-2	CASNFGTDDGYTF	TGTGCCAGCAACTTCGGGACCGATGATGGCTACACCTTC
many	TRBV4-3	TRBD1	TRBJ2-3	CASSQEGQGGDTQYF	TGCGCCAGCAGCCAAGAAGGACAGGGCGGGGATACGCAGTATTTT